The 29 T cell receptor beta chains presented below share a single source sample, sequenced in a study of blood T cell repertoires in COVID-19. TCRdb's copy holds only in-frame clones and misses some; the assay was immunoSEQ multiplex PCR. The sample has roughly 160,000 clones, about 80% seen once. What was sequenced was PBMCs or T cells enriched from blood (not recorded which). These TCRs come from a man aged 45-60 years who had recovered from COVID-19.

V gene TRBV9 combines with J gene TRBJ1-1, with D possibly being TRBD1 (5 bases). The germline gives CDR1 SGDLS, CDR2 YYNGEE. The CDR3 runs to 13 residues. V shed 0 bases and J shed 5 bases, with 8 bases lying between them. The DNA for the CDR3 is TGTGCCAGCAGCGTAGGGACATATACTGAAGCTTTCTTT. It encodes CASSVGTYTEAFF.

The CDR3 DNA reads TGTGCCAGCTCACAAGATAAGACAAAGTACAATGAGCAGTTCTTC. Translation: CASSQDKTKYNEQFF. The chain joins TRBV18 to TRBJ2-1; D is uncertain. This CDR3 comprises 15 residues. V was clipped by 4 bases and J by 4 bases, with 14 bases between them. Looked up from germline, CDR1 is KGHSH and CDR2 is LQKENI.

The V and J genes are TRBV5-4 and TRBJ2-6; TRBD1 agrees at 7 bases. The V gene's germline CDR1 is SGHNT and CDR2 YYREEE (reference sequence). The CDR3 contains 17 residues. V shed 4 bases and J 0 bases; nucleotides not matched to a gene: 7. The CDR3 DNA follows: TGTGCCAGCAGCGGGGGACAGTTAATCTCTGGGGCCAACGTCCTGACTTTC. This sequence encodes CASSGGQLISGANVLTF.

J is TRBJ2-1 and V is TRBV2; no reliable D call. Germline CDR1 is SNHLY and CDR2 is FYNNEI. The CDR3 runs to 13 residues. Trimming shortened V by 3 bases and J by 5 bases, and 8 bases separated the two germline ends. The CDR3 here is CASSEGWDNEQFF. CDR3 nucleotides: TGTGCCAGCAGTGAGGGCTGGGACAATGAGCAGTTCTTC.

This rearrangement joins TRBV3-1 (or the pseudogene TRBV3-2) to TRBJ2-7; possibly TRBD1 for D (5 bases). With 4 bases removed from V and 1 base from J, the gap between germline ends came to 17 bases. Germline V gene sequence: CDR1 LGHDT, CDR2 YNNKEL (reference sequence). The CDR3 is 16 amino acids. In nucleotides, the CDR3 is TGTGCCAGCAGCCTCGGACAACTAACCCTTTCCTACGAGCAGTACTTC. Protein: CASSLGQLTLSYEQYF.

The chain couples TRBV12-3 or TRBV12-4 to TRBJ2-3; the D is unclear. CDR3 length: 13 residues. The germline V and J ends were trimmed by 4 bases and 1 base, with 6 bases remaining between them. The CDR3 region has the DNA TGTGCCAGCAGTTACGGAGGCACAGATACGCAGTATTTT. It yields the protein CASSYGGTDTQYF.

This clone was picked up many times. The chain carries TRBV4-2 and TRBJ2-2; the D gene is possibly TRBD2 (5 bases). The V and J ends lost 0 bases and 5 bases respectively, with 16 bases between them. CDR3 length: 17 amino acids. Germline V gives CDR1 LGHNA, CDR2 YNFKEQ. CDR3 loop: CASSQERARVGTGELFF. DNA of the CDR3: TGTGCCAGCAGCCAAGAAAGAGCGCGGGTCGGTACCGGGGAGCTGTTTTTT.

The chain recombines TRBV9 with TRBJ2-3; 12 bases align to TRBD2. The germline V gene has CDR1 SGDLS and CDR2 YYNGEE. This CDR3 is built from 16 residues. The J segment lost 1 base and the V segment lost 1 base, leaving 1 base of the junction unmatched. The CDR3 protein is CASSVLAGGGTDTQYF. DNA of the CDR3: TGTGCCAGCAGCGTACTAGCGGGGGGGGGCACAGATACGCAGTATTTT.

The chain links TRBV30 to TRBJ2-3, with TRBD2 identical over 7 bases. Germline lookup yields CDR1 GTSNPN and CDR2 SVGIG (reference sequence). With 3 bases clipped from V and 6 bases from J, the junction kept 9 bases outside the gene matches. This CDR3 has 14 amino acids. In nucleotides, the CDR3 is TGTGCCTGGAGGGTGGGGGGGTCCCCCGATACGCAGTATTTT. The encoded protein is CAWRVGGSPDTQYF.

The V and J genes are TRBV27 and TRBJ2-5; 12 nucleotides agree with TRBD2. J lost 5 bases, V lost 2 bases, and 9 bases had no gene match. The CDR3 has 17 residues. Germline V gene data show CDR1 as MNHEY and CDR2 as SMNVEV (reference sequence). The CDR3 is CASSLRASGGAGETQYF. CDR3 bases: TGTGCCAGCAGTTTAAGAGCTAGCGGGGGGGCCGGTGAGACCCAGTACTTC.

This clone was seen a single time. J is TRBJ2-3 and V is TRBV3-1 (or the pseudogene TRBV3-2), with 11 nucleotides matching TRBD2. The CDR3 extends over 16 amino acids. Trimming at V came to 4 bases and at J to 1 base, leaving 4 bases not matched to a gene. CDR1 and CDR2 (germline): LGHDT, YNNKEL (reference sequence). The CDR3 region is CASSRIAGGGTDTQYF. The CDR3 bases are TGTGCCAGCAGCCGAATAGCGGGGGGGGGCACAGATACGCAGTATTTT.

The chain has TRBV11-2 and TRBJ1-6; D is uncertain. Germline V lookup: CDR1 SGHAT, CDR2 FQNNGV. Between the trimmed V and J ends, which lost 0 bases and 8 bases, there was a span of 14 bases. The CDR3 contains 16 residues. CDR3 in DNA: TGTGCCAGCAGCTTAGATGGGAGGACCAGCTATTCACCCCTCCACTTT. This gives the protein CASSLDGRTSYSPLHF.

The chain uses TRBV6-5 and TRBJ2-7; TRBD1 might be the D (6 bases). CDR1 is MNHEY, CDR2 SVGAGI, per germline. This CDR3 contains 14 residues. Trimming left V 4 bases short and J 5 bases short, with 15 bases between. CDR3 coding DNA: TGTGCCAGCAGTTCACAGGGTCCCCCCCACGAGCAGTACTTC. It translates to CASSSQGPPHEQYF.

This clone has only one observation. The rearrangement joins TRBV5-6 to TRBJ2-1; TRBD2 aligns across 11 bases. Germline trimming cut 8 bases from V and 7 bases from J; bases unmatched to any gene: 8. The germline gives CDR1 SGHDT, CDR2 YYEEEE. The CDR3 contains 14 residues. The CDR3: CASSSSGGYNEQFF. The CDR3 DNA reads TGTGCCAGTTCCTCTAGCGGGGGGTATAATGAGCAGTTCTTC.

The rearrangement links TRBV19 to TRBJ1-5; D remains unclear. Trimming pared 7 bases from V and 0 bases from J, leaving 13 bases between. The CDR3 is 15 residues long. CDR1 and CDR2 from the germline V gene are LNHDA and SQIVND (reference sequence). CDR3 loop: CASTLTRDSNQPQHF. CDR3 nucleotides: TGTGCCAGTACTCTAACCCGGGATAGCAATCAGCCCCAGCATTTT.

J is TRBJ2-7 and V is TRBV7-9; 7 bases fit TRBD2. CDR3 length equals 11 residues. V lost 9 bases to trimming and J lost 3 bases; unmatched junction nucleotides: 2. The germline V gene has CDR1 SEHNR and CDR2 FQNEAQ (reference sequence). CDR3 coding DNA: TGTGCCAGTGGGGAGGGCTACGAGCAGTACTTC. Translating gives CASGEGYEQYF.

The gene calls are TRBV12-3 or TRBV12-4 and TRBJ2-7; no definite D call. CDR3 size: 12 residues. Trimming cost V 1 base and J 3 bases, with 4 bases left between them. This CDR3 reads CASSLVVYEQYF. The DNA for the CDR3 is TGTGCCAGCAGTTTAGTCGTCTACGAGCAGTACTTC.

This clone was observed a few times. The V and J genes are TRBV4-1 and TRBJ1-1, with D possibly TRBD1 on 6 matching bases. Trimming took 4 bases from V and 4 from J, leaving 13 bases between them. In germline, CDR1 is MGHRA, CDR2 YSYEKL. This CDR3 has 14 amino acids. In nucleotides, the CDR3 is TGCGCCAGCAGCCCCCCGGACAGATCCACTGAAGCTTTCTTT. It is translated as CASSPPDRSTEAFF.

The chain recombines TRBV6-5 with TRBJ1-6; D ambiguous. Germline CDR1 reads MNHEY; CDR2 reads SVGAGI. The CDR3 sequence is 12 residues long. V lost 6 bases and J lost 6, with 6 bases in between. The CDR3 nucleotides read TGTGCCAGCAGACAGACTAATTCACCCCTCCACTTT. This codes for CASRQTNSPLHF.

The gene calls are TRBV6-1 and TRBJ2-3; 7 bases match TRBD2. Germline loops: CDR1 MNHNS, CDR2 SASEGT. J gave up 3 bases and V 2 bases, and 14 bases lay outside the gene matches. This CDR3 contains 18 residues. The CDR3 nucleotides read TGTGCCAGCAGTGAACGGGGAGGGACCAGCGCGAGGACAGATACGCAGTATTTT. This translates into CASSERGGTSARTDTQYF.

This clone occurred a few times. In nucleotides, the CDR3 is TGTGCCAGCAGCTCCCCCAATCCGACAGGTCCAAGCACCTTC. Amino acids: CASSSPNPTGPSTF. The chain recombines TRBV11-2 with TRBJ1-2; a weak D match, TRBD1 (6 bases). Trimming pared 4 bases from V and 13 bases from J, leaving 22 bases between. The CDR3 is 14 residues long. Germline V gene lookup returns CDR1 SGHAT and CDR2 FQNNGV.

CDR3 in DNA: TGTGCCAGTATTCAAGCCCACACAGTTAATCAGCCCCAGCATTTT. It codes for CASIQAHTVNQPQHF. The chain combines TRBV19 with TRBJ1-5; D is ambiguous. Germline V CDR1 and CDR2: LNHDA, SQIVND (reference sequence). The germline V and J ends were trimmed by 7 bases and 4 bases, with 17 bases remaining between them. CDR3 size: 15 residues.

The chain joins TRBV4-2 to TRBJ1-1; TRBD1 is a possible D gene (5 bases). Germline values: CDR1 LGHNA, CDR2 YNFKEQ. The CDR3 sequence is 15 residues long. V was shortened by 2 bases and J by 4 bases, with 14 bases between the two germline ends. The CDR3 sequence: CASSQPGGWGTEAFF. The CDR3 region has the DNA TGTGCCAGCAGCCAACCTGGGGGGTGGGGCACTGAAGCTTTCTTT.

The V gene is TRBV7-2, the J gene TRBJ1-1; the D is unclear. From germline, CDR1 is SGHTA and CDR2 FQGNSA. The CDR3 covers 15 residues. Deletions cut 0 bases from V and 10 bases from J, with 18 bases between. The CDR3 region is CASSLARSNPRGAFF. The CDR3 DNA sequence: TGTGCCAGCAGCTTAGCTCGCTCCAACCCCCGGGGAGCTTTCTTT.

The CDR3 sequence: CASSESSAGYGYTF. For the CDR3, the DNA is TGTGCCAGCAGTGAATCTTCGGCAGGCTATGGCTACACCTTC. The chain uses TRBV2 and TRBJ1-2; unclear D gene. Germline-derived CDR1 and CDR2 are SNHLY and FYNNEI. V shed 2 bases and J shed 4 bases, with 11 bases lying between them. The CDR3 extends over 14 amino acids.

The genes are TRBV3-1 (or the pseudogene TRBV3-2) and TRBJ1-3; D gene uncertain. Germline CDR1 LGHDT, CDR2 YNNKEL (reference sequence). With 4 bases removed from V and 0 bases from J, the gap between germline ends came to 10 bases. This CDR3 has 15 residues. The CDR3 loop reads CASSLSPFSGNTIYF. CDR3 nucleotide sequence: TGTGCCAGCAGCCTCAGTCCGTTCTCTGGAAACACCATATATTTT.

The chain joins TRBV25-1 to TRBJ2-5; D remains ambiguous. This CDR3 has 13 residues. V was trimmed by 5 bases and J by 2 bases, leaving 9 bases between them. Germline-derived CDR1 and CDR2 are MGHDK and SYGVNS. CDR3 in DNA: TGTGCCAGCAGTCGAGTCAAACAAGAGACCCAGTACTTC. This sequence encodes CASSRVKQETQYF.

This clone has more than one count but fewer than ten. This chain uses TRBV28 with TRBJ1-2; D might be TRBD1 (6 bases). The length of the CDR3 is 12 residues. With 5 bases removed from V and 9 bases from J, the gap between germline ends came to 13 bases. Germline V lookup: CDR1 MDHEN, CDR2 SYDVKM. CDR3 coding DNA: TGTGCCAGCAGTGGGAAACAGGGTAGCTACACCTTC. Its protein is CASSGKQGSYTF.

J is TRBJ1-2 and V is TRBV14, with a possible D match to TRBD1 (5 bases). Between the trimmed V and J ends, which lost 4 bases and 2 bases, there was a span of 11 bases. CDR3 length: 14 residues. From germline, CDR1 is SGHDN and CDR2 FVKESK. The CDR3 protein is CASSPGTGNYGYTF. The CDR3 region has the DNA TGTGCCAGCAGCCCAGGGACTGGAAACTATGGCTACACCTTC.